These T cell receptor beta chains were read from a single sample in a study of cytomegalovirus exposure and HLA in healthy donors. Assay used: immunoSEQ multiplex PCR; TCRdb lists only in-frame clones, some missing. Of about 130,000 clones in the sample, roughly 89% were seen once. Source material: PBMCs. These receptors originate from a woman younger than 30 in good health and CMV-seronegative. The CDR3 runs from the conserved cysteine through the conserved F or W. A D gene is named only where the DNA matches it firmly. The size field is filled for only some rows; it gives once, few, many or a size class.

j_call d_call v_call clone_size cdr3_nt cdr3_aa
TRBJ2-3 . TRBV6-1 . TGTGCCAGCAGTGATGGTGAGGAGGCAGATACGCAGTATTTT CASSDGEEADTQYF
TRBJ1-4 . TRBV5-6 . TGTGCCAGCAGCTTGGTATGGGGGCGGCGAGAAAAACTGTTTTTT CASSLVWGRREKLFF
TRBJ2-5 TRBD2 TRBV9 . TGTGCCAGCAGCGGGAGCGGGGCGTCGCAAGAGACCCAGTACTTC CASSGSGASQETQYF
TRBJ2-1 TRBD2 TRBV28 . TGTGCCAGCAGTTTACTTGGCGGGAGAGTCGGGGAGCAGTTCTTC CASSLLGGRVGEQFF
TRBJ1-2 TRBD1 TRBV20-1 . TGCAGTGCAAGGGACAGAGACGGCTACACCTTC CSARDRDGYTF
TRBJ1-4 TRBD1 TRBV19 many TGTGCCAGTAGTATCGGACAGGGAGAGGAAAAACTGTTTTTT CASSIGQGEEKLFF
TRBJ2-2 TRBD1 TRBV29-1 . TGCAGCGTTGAAGATCCGGGACAGGCCCAAAGTACCGGGGAGCTGTTTTTT CSVEDPGQAQSTGELFF
TRBJ2-3 . TRBV9 . TGTGCCAGCAGCTCTCGACCGGGACTCCGAGATACGCAGTATTTT CASSSRPGLRDTQYF
TRBJ1-4 . TRBV28 . TGTGCCAGCAGTTGGCCGGGGGGGGAGAATGAAAAACTGTTTTTT CASSWPGGENEKLFF
TRBJ1-1 . TRBV10-3 . TGTGCCATCAGTGAGCAGGGCATAATACCTGAAGCTTTCTTT CAISEQGIIPEAFF
TRBJ2-3 TRBD2 TRBV10-3 . TGTGCCATCAGTGAGAGCGTGGCGGGAGAGTCAGATACGCAGTATTTT CAISESVAGESDTQYF
TRBJ1-1 . TRBV28 . TGTGCCAGCTCCTTACGGGGCACTGAAGCTTTCTTT CASSLRGTEAFF
TRBJ1-4 . TRBV6-6 once TGTGCCAGCAGTGGAGCGAAACGGGGTGAAAAACTGTTTTTT CASSGAKRGEKLFF
TRBJ1-5 . TRBV5-1 . TGCGCCAGCAGCCCACTTGGGGGGGATGGCAATCAGCCCCAGCATTTT CASSPLGGDGNQPQHF
TRBJ2-7 . TRBV2 . TGTGCCAGCAGCTGGCGGAGCTCCTACGAGCAGTACTTC CASSWRSSYEQYF
TRBJ1-4 . TRBV10-3 . TGTGCCATCAGTGAAAGGGAGGGGATGAGTGAAAAACTGTTTTTT CAISEREGMSEKLFF
TRBJ1-6 . TRBV5-5 once TGTGCCAGCAGCAACAGGGACCTGAGCTCCTATAATTCACCCCTCCACTTT CASSNRDLSSYNSPLHF
TRBJ1-2 TRBD1 TRBV5-6 . TGTGCCAGCAGCTATGACAGGGGGCCTGGCTACACCTTC CASSYDRGPGYTF
TRBJ2-3 . TRBV4-1 . TGCGCCAGCAGCCCCTCCTTAGATACGCAGTATTTT CASSPSLDTQYF
TRBJ1-5 . TRBV18 . TGTGCCAGCTCACCAGCCGGGGTGTATAGCAATCAGCCCCAGCATTTT CASSPAGVYSNQPQHF
TRBJ2-4 . TRBV7-9 . TGTGCCAGCAGCTTTCAGGGATCCGGAGACATTCAGTACTTC CASSFQGSGDIQYF
TRBJ2-1 . TRBV27 . TGTGCCAGCAGTCGCCTAGGATCGGGCTACAATGAGCAGTTCTTC CASSRLGSGYNEQFF
TRBJ2-5 TRBD2 TRBV7-9 . TGTGCCAGCAGCTTAGCCAGGGAGGGGACCCAGTACTTC CASSLAREGTQYF
TRBJ1-1 TRBD1 TRBV6-5 . TGTGCCAGCAGTTACTCGACAGGGGGGACTGAAGCTTTCTTT CASSYSTGGTEAFF
TRBJ1-4 TRBD1 TRBV7-9 . TGTGCCAGCAGCTTAACTAGACAGGGGAGTGAAAAACTGTTTTTT CASSLTRQGSEKLFF
TRBJ1-1 TRBD1 TRBV6-5 . TGTGCCAGCGCAACAGGGGGCTTGAGCACTGAAGCTTTCTTT CASATGGLSTEAFF
TRBJ1-2 . TRBV10-3 . TGTGCCATCAGTGTCGGACAGTTTGGCTACACCTTC CAISVGQFGYTF
TRBJ2-1 . TRBV5-4 . TGTGCCAGCAGCTTGTTTCTGAGCTCCTACAATGAGCAGTTCTTC CASSLFLSSYNEQFF
TRBJ1-6 . TRBV5-1 . TGCGCCAGCAGCTTATATTCTTGGGGACAAAATTCACCCCTCCACTTT CASSLYSWGQNSPLHF
TRBJ2-3 . TRBV1 . TGCACCAGCAGCCTGGACCATTTAAGGGAGGGCCCGGATACGCAGTATTTT CTSSLDHLREGPDTQYF
TRBJ1-1 TRBD1 TRBV6-5 . TGTGCCAGTAAGACAGGGGGATTCATGAACACTGAAGCTTTCTTT CASKTGGFMNTEAFF
TRBJ1-1 . TRBV18 . TGTGCCAGCCGTTGGCGGGGGATGTACACTGAAGCTTTCTTT CASRWRGMYTEAFF
TRBJ2-1 TRBD2 TRBV7-2 once TGTGCCAGCAGCCCCGGCGGCGGGAGCTTGAATGAGCAGTTCTTC CASSPGGGSLNEQFF
TRBJ2-3 TRBD1 TRBV28 once TGTGCCAGCAGCAAACAGGGGTCGCTCACAGATACGCAGTATTTT CASSKQGSLTDTQYF
TRBJ1-5 . TRBV7-8 . TGTGCCAGCAGTTACAGCTTAACAGGAAGGAATCAGCCCCAGCATTTT CASSYSLTGRNQPQHF
TRBJ1-2 TRBD1 TRBV2 . TGTGCCAGCAGTCGGGACAGCCTTCGCATTGGCTACACCTTC CASSRDSLRIGYTF
TRBJ2-3 TRBD2 TRBV7-2 once TGTGCCAGCAGCTCTTGGGGAGGGGTGGGCACAGATACGCAGTATTTT CASSSWGGVGTDTQYF
TRBJ2-7 TRBD2 TRBV5-1 . TGCGCCAGCAGCTGGACTAGCGGTTACGAGCAGTACTTC CASSWTSGYEQYF
TRBJ2-5 TRBD2 TRBV9 . TGTGCCAGCAGCGTCTCTCTAGCGGGAGTGGGGACCCAGTACTTC CASSVSLAGVGTQYF
TRBJ2-1 . TRBV5-1 . TGCGCCAGCAGCTTGGACAGACGCACCTACAATGAGCAGTTCTTC CASSLDRRTYNEQFF
TRBJ2-3 TRBD2 TRBV6-4 . TGTGCCAGCAGTGAGGTCGCTAGCGGGGGCACAGATACGCAGTATTTT CASSEVASGGTDTQYF
TRBJ2-7 . TRBV2 . TGTGCCAGCAGCAGTCGACAGCTCCCCTACGAGCAGTACTTC CASSSRQLPYEQYF
TRBJ1-1 . TRBV5-1 . TGCGCCAGCAGCTTGACGGAGGGGAGGACTGAAGCTTTCTTT CASSLTEGRTEAFF
TRBJ1-5 TRBD1 TRBV11-2 . TGTGCCAGCAGCCTCGGGACAGGGATCGGGGGCAATCAGCCCCAGCATTTT CASSLGTGIGGNQPQHF
TRBJ2-1 . TRBV6-5 . TGTGCCAGCAGAACGAGTGCGGTCTACAATGAGCAGTTCTTC CASRTSAVYNEQFF
TRBJ2-3 . TRBV19 . TGTGCCAGTAGTCCCTACAGCGGGTCGGCCACAGATACGCAGTATTTT CASSPYSGSATDTQYF